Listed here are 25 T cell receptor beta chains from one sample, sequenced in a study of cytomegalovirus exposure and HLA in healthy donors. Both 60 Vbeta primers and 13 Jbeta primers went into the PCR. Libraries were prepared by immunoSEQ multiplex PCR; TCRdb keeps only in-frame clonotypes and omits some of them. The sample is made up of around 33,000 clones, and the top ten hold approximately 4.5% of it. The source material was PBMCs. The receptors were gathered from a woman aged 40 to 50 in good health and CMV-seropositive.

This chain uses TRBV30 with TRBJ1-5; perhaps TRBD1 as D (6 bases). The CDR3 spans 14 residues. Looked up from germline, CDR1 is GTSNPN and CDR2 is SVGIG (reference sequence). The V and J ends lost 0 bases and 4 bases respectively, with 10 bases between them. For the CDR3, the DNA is TGTGCCTGGAGTGTCCCAGGGGAGAATCAGCCCCAGCATTTT. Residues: CAWSVPGENQPQHF. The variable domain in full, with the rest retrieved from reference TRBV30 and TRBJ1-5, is SQTIHQWPATLVQPVGSPLSLECTVEGTSNPNLYWYRQAAGRGLQLLFYSVGIGQISSEVPQNLSASRPQDRQFILSSKKLLLSDSGFYLCAWSVPGENQPQHFGDGTRLSIL.

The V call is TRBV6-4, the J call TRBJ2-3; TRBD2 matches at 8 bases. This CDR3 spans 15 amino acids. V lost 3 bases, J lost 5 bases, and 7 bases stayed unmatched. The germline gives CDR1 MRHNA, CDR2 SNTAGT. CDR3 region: CASSEGGTSRDTQYF. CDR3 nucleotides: TGTGCCAGCAGTGAGGGCGGGACTAGTCGAGATACGCAGTATTTT.

CDR3 loop: CASSLVAGWGEQFF. The DNA of the CDR3 is TGCGCCAGCAGCTTGGTAGCGGGATGGGGCGAGCAGTTCTTC. The chain couples TRBV5-1 to TRBJ2-1; the match to TRBD2 covers 8 bases. Trimming removed 0 bases from V and 10 bases from J; junction bases left unmatched: 6. The CDR3 extends over 14 amino acids. Germline V gene sequence: CDR1 SGHRS, CDR2 YFSETQ.

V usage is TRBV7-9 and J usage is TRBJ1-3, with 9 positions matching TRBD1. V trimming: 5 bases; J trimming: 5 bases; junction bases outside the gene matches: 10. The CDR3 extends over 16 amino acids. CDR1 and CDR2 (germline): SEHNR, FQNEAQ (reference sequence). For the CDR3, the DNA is TGTGCCAGCAGCAAAGCCATGACAGGGGGTCGAAACACCATATATTTT. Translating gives CASSKAMTGGRNTIYF.

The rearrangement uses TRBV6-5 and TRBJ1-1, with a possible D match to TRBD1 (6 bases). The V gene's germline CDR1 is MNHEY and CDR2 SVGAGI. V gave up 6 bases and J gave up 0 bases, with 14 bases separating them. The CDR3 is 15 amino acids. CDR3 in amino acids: CASSWTGHLNTEAFF. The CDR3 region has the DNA TGTGCCAGCAGCTGGACGGGACACCTGAACACTGAAGCTTTCTTT.

The CDR3 is CASSSMKGANTGELFF. CDR3 coding DNA: TGTGCCAGCAGCTCCATGAAGGGGGCGAACACCGGGGAGCTGTTTTTT. The chain uses TRBV5-4 and TRBJ2-2, with D perhaps TRBD1 (6 bases). Germline V CDR1 and CDR2: SGHNT, YYREEE (reference sequence). This CDR3 is built from 16 residues. Trimming took off 3 bases at V and 0 bases at J, with 12 bases between the two ends. The whole variable domain, filled in from reference TRBV5-4 and TRBJ2-2, reads ETGVTQSPTHLIKTRGQQVTLRCSSQSGHNTVSWYQQALGQGPQFIFQYYREEENGRGNFPPRFSGLQFPNYSSELNVNALELDDSALYLCASSSMKGANTGELFFGEGSRLTVL.

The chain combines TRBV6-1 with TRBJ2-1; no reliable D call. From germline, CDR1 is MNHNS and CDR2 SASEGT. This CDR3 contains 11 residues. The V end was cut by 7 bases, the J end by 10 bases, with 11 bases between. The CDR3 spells CASTSPPEQFF. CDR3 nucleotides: TGTGCCAGCACCTCTCCCCCCGAGCAGTTCTTC.

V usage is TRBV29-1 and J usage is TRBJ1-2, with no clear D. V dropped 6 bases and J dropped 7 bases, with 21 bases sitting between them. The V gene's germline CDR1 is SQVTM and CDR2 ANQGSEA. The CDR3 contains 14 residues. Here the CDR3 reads CSVATVAGSIGYTF. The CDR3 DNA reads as TGCAGCGTGGCAACAGTCGCGGGGTCTATTGGCTACACCTTC.

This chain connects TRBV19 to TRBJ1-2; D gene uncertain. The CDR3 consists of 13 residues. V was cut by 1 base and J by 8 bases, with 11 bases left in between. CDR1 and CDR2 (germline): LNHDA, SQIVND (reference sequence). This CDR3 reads CASSIVEGGGYTF. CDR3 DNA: TGTGCCAGTAGTATAGTGGAGGGAGGCGGCTACACCTTC.

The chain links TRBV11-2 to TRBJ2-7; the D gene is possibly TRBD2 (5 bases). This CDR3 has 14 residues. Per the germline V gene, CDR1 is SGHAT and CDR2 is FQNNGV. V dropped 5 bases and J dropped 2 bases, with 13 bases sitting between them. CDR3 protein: CASSRGRTPYEQYF. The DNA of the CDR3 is TGTGCCAGCAGCAGAGGACGGACTCCCTACGAGCAGTACTTC.

The CDR3 bases are TGTGCCAGCAGCCCCCTAGCGGGAGGGCCCGACGAGCAGTACTTC. Protein: CASSPLAGGPDEQYF. V gene TRBV7-8 combines with J gene TRBJ2-7; 12 bases are a match to TRBD2. V was clipped by 5 bases and J by 5 bases; unmatched bases: 7. Germline V gene data show CDR1 as SGHVS and CDR2 as FQNEAQ. The CDR3 is 15 amino acids.

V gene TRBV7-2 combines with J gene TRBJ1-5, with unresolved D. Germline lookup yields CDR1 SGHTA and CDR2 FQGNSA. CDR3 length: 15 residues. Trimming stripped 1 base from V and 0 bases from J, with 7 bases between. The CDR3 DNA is TGTGCCAGCAGCTTAGACGGAGGTAGCAATCAGCCCCAGCATTTT. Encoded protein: CASSLDGGSNQPQHF.

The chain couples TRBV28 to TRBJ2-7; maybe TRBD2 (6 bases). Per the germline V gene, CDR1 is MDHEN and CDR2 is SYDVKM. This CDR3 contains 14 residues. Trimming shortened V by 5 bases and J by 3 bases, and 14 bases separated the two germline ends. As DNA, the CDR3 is TGTGCCAGCAGTCCTCGGGACTCGGTCTACGAGCAGTACTTC. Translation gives CASSPRDSVYEQYF.

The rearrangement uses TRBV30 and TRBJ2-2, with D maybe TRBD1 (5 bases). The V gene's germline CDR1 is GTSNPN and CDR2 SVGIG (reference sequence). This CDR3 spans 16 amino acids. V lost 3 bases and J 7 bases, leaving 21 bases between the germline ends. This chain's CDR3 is CAWSLLPIKRGGELFF. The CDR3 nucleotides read TGTGCCTGGAGCTTACTACCGATCAAAAGGGGCGGGGAGCTGTTTTTT.

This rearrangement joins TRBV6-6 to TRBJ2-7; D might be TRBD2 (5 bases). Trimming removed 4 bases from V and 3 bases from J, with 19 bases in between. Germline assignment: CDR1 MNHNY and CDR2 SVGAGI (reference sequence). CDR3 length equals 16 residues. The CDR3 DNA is TGTGCCAGCAGTTCCACCCCTAGCTACGAGGGCTACGAGCAGTACTTC. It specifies CASSSTPSYEGYEQYF.

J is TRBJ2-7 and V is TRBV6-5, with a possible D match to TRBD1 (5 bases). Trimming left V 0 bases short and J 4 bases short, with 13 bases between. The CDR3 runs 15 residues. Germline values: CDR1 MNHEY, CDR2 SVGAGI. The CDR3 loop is CASSYSGLGNYEQYF. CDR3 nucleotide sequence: TGTGCCAGCAGTTACTCGGGGCTAGGGAATTACGAGCAGTACTTC.

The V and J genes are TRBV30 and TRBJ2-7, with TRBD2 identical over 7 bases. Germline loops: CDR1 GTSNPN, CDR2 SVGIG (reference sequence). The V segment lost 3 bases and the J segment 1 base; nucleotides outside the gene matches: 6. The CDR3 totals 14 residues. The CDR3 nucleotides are TGTGCCTGGAGCGGGGAGCGGGGATCCTACGAGCAGTACTTC. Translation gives CAWSGERGSYEQYF.

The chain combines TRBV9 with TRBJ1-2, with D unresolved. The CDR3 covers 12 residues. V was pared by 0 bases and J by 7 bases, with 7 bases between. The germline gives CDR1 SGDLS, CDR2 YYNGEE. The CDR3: CASSVGVSGYTF. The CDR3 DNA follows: TGTGCCAGCAGCGTAGGAGTCTCTGGCTACACCTTC. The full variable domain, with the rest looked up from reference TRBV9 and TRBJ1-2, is DSGVTQTPKHLITATGQRVTLRCSPRSGDLSVYWYQQSLDQGLQFLIQYYNGEERAKGNILERFSAQQFPDLHSELNLSSLELGDSALYFCASSVGVSGYTFGSGTRLTVV.

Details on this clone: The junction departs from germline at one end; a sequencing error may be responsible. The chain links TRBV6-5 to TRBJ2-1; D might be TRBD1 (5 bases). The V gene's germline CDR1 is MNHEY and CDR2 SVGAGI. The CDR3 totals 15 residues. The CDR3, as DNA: TGTGCCAGCAGTTACTCTCAGGGCTCCGACAATGAGCAGTTCTTC. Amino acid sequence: CASSYSQGSDNEQFF.

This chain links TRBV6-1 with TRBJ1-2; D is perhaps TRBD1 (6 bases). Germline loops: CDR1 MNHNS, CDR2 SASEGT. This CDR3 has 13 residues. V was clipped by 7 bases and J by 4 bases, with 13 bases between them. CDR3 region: CASIKQGSYGYTF. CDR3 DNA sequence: TGTGCCAGCATCAAGCAGGGGAGCTATGGCTACACCTTC.

The CDR3: CASSPGQGRTDTQYF. CDR3 sequence (DNA): TGTGCCAGCAGCCCGGGACAGGGTAGGACAGATACGCAGTATTTT. J is TRBJ2-3 and V is TRBV7-9; 9 nucleotides line up with TRBD1. After removal of 5 bases from V and 3 bases from J, the junction contained 6 bases not matched to a gene. The CDR3 length is 15 residues. The germline CDR1 and CDR2 sequences are SEHNR and FQNEAQ (reference sequence).

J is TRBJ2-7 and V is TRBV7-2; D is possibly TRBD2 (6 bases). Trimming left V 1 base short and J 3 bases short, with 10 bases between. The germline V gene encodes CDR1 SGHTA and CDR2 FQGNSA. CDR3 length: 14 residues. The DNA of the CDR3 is TGTGCCAGCAGCTTAGGGACTAACGGCTACGAGCAGTACTTC. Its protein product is CASSLGTNGYEQYF.

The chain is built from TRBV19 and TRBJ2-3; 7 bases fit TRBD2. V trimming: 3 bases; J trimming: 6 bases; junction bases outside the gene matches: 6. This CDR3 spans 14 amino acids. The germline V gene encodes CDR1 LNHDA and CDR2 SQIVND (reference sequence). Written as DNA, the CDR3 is TGTGCCAGTAGTATGGGGGGGATGGTGGATACGCAGTATTTT. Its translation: CASSMGGMVDTQYF. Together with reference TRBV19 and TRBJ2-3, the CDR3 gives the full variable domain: DGGITQSPKYLFRKEGQNVTLSCEQNLNHDAMYWYRQDPGQGLRLIYYSQIVNDFQKGDIAEGYSVSREKKESFPLTVTSAQKNPTAFYLCASSMGGMVDTQYFGPGTRLTVL.

This CDR3 reads CASGPGGIGYNEQFF. CDR3 coding DNA: TGTGCCAGCGGCCCGGGGGGTATTGGCTACAATGAGCAGTTCTTC. The V call is TRBV6-6, the J call TRBJ2-1, with 7 bases matching TRBD2. The CDR3 is 15 amino acids. Germline CDR1 reads MNHNY; CDR2 reads SVGAGI (reference sequence). V gave up 8 bases and J gave up 3 bases; unmatched junction bases: 10.

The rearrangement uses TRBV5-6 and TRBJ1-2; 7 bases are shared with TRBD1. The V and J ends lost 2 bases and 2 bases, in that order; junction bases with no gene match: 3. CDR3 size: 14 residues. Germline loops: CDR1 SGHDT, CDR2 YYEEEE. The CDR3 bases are TGTGCCAGCAGCTTCGGGACAGACAACTATGGCTACACCTTC. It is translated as CASSFGTDNYGYTF.